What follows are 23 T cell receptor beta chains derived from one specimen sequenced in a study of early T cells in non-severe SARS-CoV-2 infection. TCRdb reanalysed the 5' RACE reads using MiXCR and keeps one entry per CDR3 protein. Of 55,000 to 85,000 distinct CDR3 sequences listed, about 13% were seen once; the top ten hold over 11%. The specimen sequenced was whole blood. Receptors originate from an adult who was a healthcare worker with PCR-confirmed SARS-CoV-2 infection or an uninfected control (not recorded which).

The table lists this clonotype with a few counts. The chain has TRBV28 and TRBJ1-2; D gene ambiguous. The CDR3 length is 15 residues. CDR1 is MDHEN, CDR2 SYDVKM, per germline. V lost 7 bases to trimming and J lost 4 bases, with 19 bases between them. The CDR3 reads CASNSLRLSSYGYTF. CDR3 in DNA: TGTGCCAGCAATTCCCTTAGGTTATCCTCCTATGGCTACACCTTC.

CDR3 nucleotide sequence: TGTGCCAGCAGCTCGGCAGGGAGGACAGATACGCAGTATTTT. Residues: CASSSAGRTDTQYF. This chain connects TRBV7-9 to TRBJ2-3; weak D call: TRBD2 (6 bases). CDR3 length: 14 amino acids. Trimming pared 4 bases from V and 3 bases from J, leaving 11 bases between. CDR1 is SEHNR and CDR2 is FQNEAQ in the germline V gene (reference sequence).

CDR3 nucleotides: TGTGCCAGCAGTACAGGGGAAGGGGGATCTAGCACAGATACGCAGTATTTT. It codes for CASSTGEGGSSTDTQYF. The V and J genes are TRBV6-1 and TRBJ2-3, with 7 bases identical to TRBD1. The CDR3 runs to 17 residues. The V and J ends lost 5 bases and 0 bases, in that order; junction bases with no gene match: 11. CDR1 is MNHNS and CDR2 is SASEGT in the germline V gene.

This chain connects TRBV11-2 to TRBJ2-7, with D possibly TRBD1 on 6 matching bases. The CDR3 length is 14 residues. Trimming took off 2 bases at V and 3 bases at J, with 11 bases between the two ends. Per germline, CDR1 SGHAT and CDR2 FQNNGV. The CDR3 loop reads CASSLSGRGYEQYF. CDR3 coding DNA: TGTGCCAGCAGCTTAAGTGGCAGGGGCTACGAGCAGTACTTC.

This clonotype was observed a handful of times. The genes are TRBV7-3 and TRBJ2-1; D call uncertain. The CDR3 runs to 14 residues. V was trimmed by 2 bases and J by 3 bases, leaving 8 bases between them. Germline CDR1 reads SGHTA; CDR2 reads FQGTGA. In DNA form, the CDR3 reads TGTGCCAGCAGCTTAGGGGAAAGCTACAATGAGCAGTTCTTC. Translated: CASSLGESYNEQFF.

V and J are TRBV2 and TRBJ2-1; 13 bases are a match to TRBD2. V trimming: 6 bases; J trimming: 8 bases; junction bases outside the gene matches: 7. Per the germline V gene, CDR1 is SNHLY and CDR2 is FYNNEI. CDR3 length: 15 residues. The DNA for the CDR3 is TGTGCCAGCAGCGTTAGGACTAGCGGGGGTCATGAGCAGTTCTTC. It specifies CASSVRTSGGHEQFF.

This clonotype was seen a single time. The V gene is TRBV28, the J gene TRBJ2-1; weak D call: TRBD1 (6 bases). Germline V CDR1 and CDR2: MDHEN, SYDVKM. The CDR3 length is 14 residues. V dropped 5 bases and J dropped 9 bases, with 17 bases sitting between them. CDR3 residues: CASSTGTPGREQFF. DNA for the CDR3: TGTGCCAGCAGTACAGGGACCCCCGGGCGTGAGCAGTTCTTC.

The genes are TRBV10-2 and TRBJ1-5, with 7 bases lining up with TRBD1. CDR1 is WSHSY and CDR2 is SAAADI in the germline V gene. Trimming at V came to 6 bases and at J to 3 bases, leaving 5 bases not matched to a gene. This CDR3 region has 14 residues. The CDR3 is CASSEGQFNQPQHF. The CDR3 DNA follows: TGCGCCAGCAGCGAGGGACAGTTCAATCAGCCCCAGCATTTT.

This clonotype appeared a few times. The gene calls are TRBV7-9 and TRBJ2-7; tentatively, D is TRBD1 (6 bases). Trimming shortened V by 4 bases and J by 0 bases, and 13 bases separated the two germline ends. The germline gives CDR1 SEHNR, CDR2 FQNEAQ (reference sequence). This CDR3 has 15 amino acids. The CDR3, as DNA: TGTGCCAGCAGCTCCCGGCAGGGGAGCTCCTACGAGCAGTACTTC. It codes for CASSSRQGSSYEQYF.

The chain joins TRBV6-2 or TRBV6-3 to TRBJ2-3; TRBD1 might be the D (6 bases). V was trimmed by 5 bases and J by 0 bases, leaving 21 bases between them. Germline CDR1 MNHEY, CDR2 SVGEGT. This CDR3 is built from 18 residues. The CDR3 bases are TGTGCCAGCAGTGACTTCCGGCAGGGGCGCACTAGCACAGATACGCAGTATTTT. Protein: CASSDFRQGRTSTDTQYF.

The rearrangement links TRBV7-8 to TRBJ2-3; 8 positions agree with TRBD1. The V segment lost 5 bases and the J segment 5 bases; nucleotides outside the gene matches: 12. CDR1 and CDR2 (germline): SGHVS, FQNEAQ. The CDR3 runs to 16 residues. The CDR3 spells CASSPYLQQGEDTQYF. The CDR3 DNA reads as TGTGCCAGCAGCCCATATCTCCAACAGGGGGAAGATACGCAGTATTTT.

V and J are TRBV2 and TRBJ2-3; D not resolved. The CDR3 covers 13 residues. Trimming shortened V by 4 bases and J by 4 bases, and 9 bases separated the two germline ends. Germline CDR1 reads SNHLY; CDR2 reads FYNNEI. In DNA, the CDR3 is TGTGCCAGCAGTGTTCTGAGCGCAGATACGCAGTATTTT. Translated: CASSVLSADTQYF.

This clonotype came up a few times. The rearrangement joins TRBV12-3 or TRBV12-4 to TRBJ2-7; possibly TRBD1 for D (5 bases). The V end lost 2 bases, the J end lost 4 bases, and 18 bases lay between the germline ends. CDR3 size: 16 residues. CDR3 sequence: CASSLSRAPQEYEQYF. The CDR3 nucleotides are TGTGCCAGCAGTTTATCCAGGGCCCCCCAGGAATACGAGCAGTACTTC.

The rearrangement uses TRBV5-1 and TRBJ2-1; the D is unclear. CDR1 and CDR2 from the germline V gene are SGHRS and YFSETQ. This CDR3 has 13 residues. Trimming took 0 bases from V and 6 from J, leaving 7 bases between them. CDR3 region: CASSLGVGNEQFF. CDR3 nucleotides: TGCGCCAGCAGCTTGGGGGTCGGCAATGAGCAGTTCTTC.

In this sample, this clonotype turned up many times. The CDR3 sequence is CASSLDGGGANTQYF. The CDR3, as DNA: TGTGCCAGCAGTTTAGATGGCGGGGGGGCTAATACGCAGTATTTT. The V and J genes are TRBV12-3 or TRBV12-4 and TRBJ2-3; TRBD2 aligns across 9 bases. The V gene end was trimmed by 1 base and the J gene end by 7 bases; junction bases not matched to a gene: 6. The CDR3 is 15 amino acids.

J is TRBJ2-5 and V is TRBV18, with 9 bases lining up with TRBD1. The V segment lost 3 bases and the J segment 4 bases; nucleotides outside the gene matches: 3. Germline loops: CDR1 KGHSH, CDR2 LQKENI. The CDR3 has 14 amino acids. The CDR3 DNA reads TGTGCCAGCTCACCGCCGACAGGGGGAGAGACCCAGTACTTC. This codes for CASSPPTGGETQYF.

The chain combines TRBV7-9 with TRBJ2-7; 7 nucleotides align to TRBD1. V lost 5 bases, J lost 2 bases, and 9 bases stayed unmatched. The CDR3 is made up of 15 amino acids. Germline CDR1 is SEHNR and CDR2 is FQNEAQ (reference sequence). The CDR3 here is CASSPGQATPYEQYF. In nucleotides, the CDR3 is TGTGCCAGCAGCCCCGGACAGGCAACACCCTACGAGCAGTACTTC.

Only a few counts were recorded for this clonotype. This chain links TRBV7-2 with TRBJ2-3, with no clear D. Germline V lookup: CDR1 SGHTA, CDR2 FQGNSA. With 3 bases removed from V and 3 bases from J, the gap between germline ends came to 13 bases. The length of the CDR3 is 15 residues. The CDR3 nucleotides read TGTGCCAGCAGCTTCAACCCCATGGGGACAGATACGCAGTATTTT. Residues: CASSFNPMGTDTQYF.

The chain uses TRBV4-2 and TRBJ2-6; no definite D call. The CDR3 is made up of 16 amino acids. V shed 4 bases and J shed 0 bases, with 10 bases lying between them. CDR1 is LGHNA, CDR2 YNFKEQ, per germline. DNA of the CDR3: TGTGCCAGCAGCCCTCTTCCGGACTCTGGGGCCAACGTCCTGACTTTC. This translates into CASSPLPDSGANVLTF.

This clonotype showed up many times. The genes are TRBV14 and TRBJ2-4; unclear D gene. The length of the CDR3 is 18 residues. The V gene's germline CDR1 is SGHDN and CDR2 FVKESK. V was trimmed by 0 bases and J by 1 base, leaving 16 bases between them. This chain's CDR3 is CASSQETGGVTAKNIQYF. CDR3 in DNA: TGTGCCAGCAGCCAAGAAACGGGTGGGGTGACGGCCAAAAACATTCAGTACTTC.

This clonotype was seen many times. DNA for the CDR3: TGTGCCAGCAGTAGAATCAGGGGCACCGGGGAGCTGTTTTTT. Its protein product is CASSRIRGTGELFF. The V and J genes are TRBV6-1 and TRBJ2-2; perhaps TRBD1 as D (6 bases). The germline V and J ends were trimmed by 5 bases and 4 bases, with 11 bases remaining between them. The CDR3 spans 14 residues. Germline V gene data show CDR1 as MNHNS and CDR2 as SASEGT.

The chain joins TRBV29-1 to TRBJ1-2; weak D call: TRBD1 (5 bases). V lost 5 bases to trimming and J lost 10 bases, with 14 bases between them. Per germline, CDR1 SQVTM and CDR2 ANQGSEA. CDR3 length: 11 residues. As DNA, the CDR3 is TGCAGCGTTCTCCTGGGGGACCACTACACCTTC. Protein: CSVLLGDHYTF.

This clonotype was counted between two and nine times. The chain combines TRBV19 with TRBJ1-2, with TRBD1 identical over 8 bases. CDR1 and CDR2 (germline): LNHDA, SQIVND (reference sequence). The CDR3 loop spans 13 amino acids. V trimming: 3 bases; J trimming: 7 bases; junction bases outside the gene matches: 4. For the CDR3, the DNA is TGTGCCAGTAGTATCGGACAGGGAGGTGGCTACACCTTC. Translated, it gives CASSIGQGGGYTF.